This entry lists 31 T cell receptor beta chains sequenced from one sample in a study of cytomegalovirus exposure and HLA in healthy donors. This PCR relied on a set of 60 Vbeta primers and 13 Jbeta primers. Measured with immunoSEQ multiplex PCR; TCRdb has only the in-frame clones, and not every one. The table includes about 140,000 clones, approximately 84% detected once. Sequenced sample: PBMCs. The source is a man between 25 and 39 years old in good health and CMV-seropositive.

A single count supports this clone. The CDR3 reads CASSGGGLDGYTF. CDR3 DNA sequence: TGTGCCAGCAGTGGGGGGGGGCTAGATGGCTACACCTTC. The rearrangement joins TRBV6-1 to TRBJ1-2, with D possibly being TRBD1 (6 bases). CDR1 and CDR2 from the germline V gene are MNHNS and SASEGT. V lost 4 bases and J 6 bases, leaving 12 bases between the germline ends. CDR3 size: 13 residues.

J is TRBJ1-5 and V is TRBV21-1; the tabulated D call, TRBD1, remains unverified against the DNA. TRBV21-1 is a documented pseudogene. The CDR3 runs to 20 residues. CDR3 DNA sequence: TGTGCCAGCAGCACCGGGGGCAGGGGGCTGGTATTGGAAAGCAATCAGCCCCAGCATTTT. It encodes CASSTGGRGLVLESNQPQHF.

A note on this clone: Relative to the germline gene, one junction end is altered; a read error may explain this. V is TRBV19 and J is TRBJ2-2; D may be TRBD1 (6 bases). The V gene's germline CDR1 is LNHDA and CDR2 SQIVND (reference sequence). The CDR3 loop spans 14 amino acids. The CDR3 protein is CASHEQGYTGKLFF. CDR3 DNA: TGTGCCAGTCACGAGCAGGGGTACACCGGGAAGCTGTTTTTT.

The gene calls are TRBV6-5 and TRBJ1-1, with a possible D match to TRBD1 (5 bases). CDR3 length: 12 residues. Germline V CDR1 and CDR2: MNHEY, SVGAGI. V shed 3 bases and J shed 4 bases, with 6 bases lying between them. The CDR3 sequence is CASSYGATEAFF. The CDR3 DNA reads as TGTGCCAGCAGTTATGGGGCCACTGAAGCTTTCTTT.

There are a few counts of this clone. CDR3 nucleotide sequence: TGTGCCAGCAGCTTGGGGCTAGCGGGGAAAAAGTACTTC. Translated: CASSLGLAGKKYF. J is TRBJ2-7 and V is TRBV5-6, with TRBD2 matching 9 bases. The V and J ends lost 0 bases and 11 bases, in that order; junction bases with no gene match: 6. The germline gives CDR1 SGHDT, CDR2 YYEEEE. There are 13 residues in the CDR3.

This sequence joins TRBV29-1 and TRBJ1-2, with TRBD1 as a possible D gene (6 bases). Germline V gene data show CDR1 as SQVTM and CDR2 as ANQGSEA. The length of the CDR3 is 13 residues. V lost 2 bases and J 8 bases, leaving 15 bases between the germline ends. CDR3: CSVETTGLGGYTF. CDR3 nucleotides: TGCAGCGTTGAAACAACAGGGCTTGGGGGCTACACCTTC.

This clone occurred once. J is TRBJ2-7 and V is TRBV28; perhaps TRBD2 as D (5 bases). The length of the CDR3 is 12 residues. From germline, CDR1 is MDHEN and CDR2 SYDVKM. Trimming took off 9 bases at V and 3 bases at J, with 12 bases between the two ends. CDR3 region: CARDEGFYEQYF. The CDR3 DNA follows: TGTGCCAGGGACGAGGGATTCTACGAGCAGTACTTC.

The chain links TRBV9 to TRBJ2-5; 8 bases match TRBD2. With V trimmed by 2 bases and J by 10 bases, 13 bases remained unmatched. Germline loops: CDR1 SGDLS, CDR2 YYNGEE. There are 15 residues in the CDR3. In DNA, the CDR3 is TGTGCCAGCAGCGTTTCCGTAAGCGGGGGAGTTAACCAGTACTTC. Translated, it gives CASSVSVSGGVNQYF.

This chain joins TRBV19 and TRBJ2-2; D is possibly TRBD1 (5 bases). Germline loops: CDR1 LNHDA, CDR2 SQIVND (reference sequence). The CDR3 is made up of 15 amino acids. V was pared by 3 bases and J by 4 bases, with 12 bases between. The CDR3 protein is CASSISDTRTGELFF. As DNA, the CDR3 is TGTGCCAGTAGTATCTCGGACACTCGCACCGGGGAGCTGTTTTTT.

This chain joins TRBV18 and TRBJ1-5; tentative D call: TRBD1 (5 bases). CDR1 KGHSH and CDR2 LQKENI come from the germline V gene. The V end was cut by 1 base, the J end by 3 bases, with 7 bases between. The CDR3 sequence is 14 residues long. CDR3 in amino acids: CASSPQGPNQPQHF. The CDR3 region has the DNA TGTGCCAGCTCACCACAGGGGCCCAATCAGCCCCAGCATTTT.

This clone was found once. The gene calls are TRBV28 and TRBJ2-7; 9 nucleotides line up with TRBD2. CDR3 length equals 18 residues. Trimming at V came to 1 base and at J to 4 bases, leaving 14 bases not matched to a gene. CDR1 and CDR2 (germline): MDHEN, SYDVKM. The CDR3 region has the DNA TGTGCCAGCAGTTTATCTGAGGGGGCTAGCGGGGCTGATTACGAGCAGTACTTC. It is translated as CASSLSEGASGADYEQYF. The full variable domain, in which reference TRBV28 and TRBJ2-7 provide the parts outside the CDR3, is DVKVTQSSRYLVKRTGEKVFLECVQDMDHENMFWYRQDPGLGLRLIYFSYDVKMKEKGDIPEGYSVSREKKERFSLILESASTNQTSMYLCASSLSEGASGADYEQYFGPGTRLTVT.

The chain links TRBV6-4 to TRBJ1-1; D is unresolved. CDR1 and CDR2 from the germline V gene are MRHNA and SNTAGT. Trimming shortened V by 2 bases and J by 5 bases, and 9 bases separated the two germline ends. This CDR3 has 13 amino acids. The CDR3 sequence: CASSDMGETEAFF. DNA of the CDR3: TGTGCCAGCAGTGACATGGGAGAGACTGAAGCTTTCTTT.

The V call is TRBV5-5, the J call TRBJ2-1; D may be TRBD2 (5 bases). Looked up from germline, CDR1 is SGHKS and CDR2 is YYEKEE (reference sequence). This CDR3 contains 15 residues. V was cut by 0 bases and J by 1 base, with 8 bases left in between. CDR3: CASSLAGYSYNEQFF. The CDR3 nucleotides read TGTGCCAGCAGCTTGGCGGGGTATTCCTACAATGAGCAGTTCTTC.

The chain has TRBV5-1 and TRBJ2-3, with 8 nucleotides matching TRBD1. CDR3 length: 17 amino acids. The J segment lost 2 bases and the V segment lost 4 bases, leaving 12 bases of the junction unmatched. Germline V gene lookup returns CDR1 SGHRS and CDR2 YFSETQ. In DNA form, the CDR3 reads TGCGCCAGCAGCAGCACCACCGGGACAGGCCTCACAGATACGCAGTATTTT. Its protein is CASSSTTGTGLTDTQYF.

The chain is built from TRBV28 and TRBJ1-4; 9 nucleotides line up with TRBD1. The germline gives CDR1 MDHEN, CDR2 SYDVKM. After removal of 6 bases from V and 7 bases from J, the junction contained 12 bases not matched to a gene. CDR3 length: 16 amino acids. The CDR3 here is CASSPRDREWGEKLFF. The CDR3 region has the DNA TGTGCCAGCAGCCCCCGGGACAGGGAGTGGGGTGAAAAACTGTTTTTT.

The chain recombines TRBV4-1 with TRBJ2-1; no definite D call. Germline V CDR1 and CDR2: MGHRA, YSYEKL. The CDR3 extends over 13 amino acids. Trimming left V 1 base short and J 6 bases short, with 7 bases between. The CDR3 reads CASSQVIGNEQFF. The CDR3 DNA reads TGCGCCAGCAGCCAAGTTATCGGCAATGAGCAGTTCTTC.

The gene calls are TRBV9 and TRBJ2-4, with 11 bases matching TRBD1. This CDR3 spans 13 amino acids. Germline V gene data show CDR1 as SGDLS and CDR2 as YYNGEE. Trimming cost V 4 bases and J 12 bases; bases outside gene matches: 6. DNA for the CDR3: TGTGCCAGCAGCCTCCGGACAGGGGGCCATCAGTACTTC. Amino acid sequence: CASSLRTGGHQYF.

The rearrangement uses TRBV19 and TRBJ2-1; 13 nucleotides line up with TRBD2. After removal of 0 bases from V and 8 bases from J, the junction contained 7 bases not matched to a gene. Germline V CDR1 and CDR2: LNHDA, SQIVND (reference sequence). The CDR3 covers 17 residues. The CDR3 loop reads CASSIEGLAGVRDEQFF. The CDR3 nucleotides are TGTGCCAGTAGTATAGAAGGACTAGCGGGGGTTAGGGATGAGCAGTTCTTC.

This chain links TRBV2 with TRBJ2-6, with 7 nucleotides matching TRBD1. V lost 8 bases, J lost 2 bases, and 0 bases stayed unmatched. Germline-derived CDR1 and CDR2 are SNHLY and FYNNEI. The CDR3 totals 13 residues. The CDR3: CASGQAGANVLTF. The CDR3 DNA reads TGTGCCAGCGGACAGGCTGGGGCCAACGTCCTGACTTTC.

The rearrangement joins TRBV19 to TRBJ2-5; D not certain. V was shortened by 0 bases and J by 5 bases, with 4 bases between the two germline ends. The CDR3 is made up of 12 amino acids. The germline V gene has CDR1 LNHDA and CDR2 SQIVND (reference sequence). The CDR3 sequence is CASSIDEETQYF. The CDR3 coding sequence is TGTGCCAGTAGTATAGACGAGGAGACCCAGTACTTC.

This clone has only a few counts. This CDR3 is CASSRGQGGSYSGANVLTF. For the CDR3, the DNA is TGTGCCAGCAGTCGCGGACAGGGGGGGAGTTACTCTGGGGCCAACGTCCTGACTTTC. V and J are TRBV27 and TRBJ2-6; 10 bases fit TRBD1. The CDR3 has 19 residues. Germline loops: CDR1 MNHEY, CDR2 SMNVEV (reference sequence). The junction had 10 bases not matched to a gene; V was cut back by 5 bases and J by 0 bases. The whole variable domain, filled in from reference TRBV27 and TRBJ2-6, reads EAQVTQNPRYLITVTGKKLTVTCSQNMNHEYMSWYRQDPGLGLRQIYYSMNVEVTDKGDVPEGYKVSRKEKRNFPLILESPSPNQTSLYFCASSRGQGGSYSGANVLTFGAGSRLTVL.

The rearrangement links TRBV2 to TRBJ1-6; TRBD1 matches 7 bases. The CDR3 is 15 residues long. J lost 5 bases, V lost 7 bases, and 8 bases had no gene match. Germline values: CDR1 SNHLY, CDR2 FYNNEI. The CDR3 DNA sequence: TGTGCCAGCACCCAGAGCGACAGGGATAATTCACCCCTCCACTTT. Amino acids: CASTQSDRDNSPLHF.

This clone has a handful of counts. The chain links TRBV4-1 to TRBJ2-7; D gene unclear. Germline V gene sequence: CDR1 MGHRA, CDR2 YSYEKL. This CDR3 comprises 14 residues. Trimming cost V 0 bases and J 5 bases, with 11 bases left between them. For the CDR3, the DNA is TGCGCCAGCAGCCAAGACTGGCAGACTGACGAGCAGTACTTC. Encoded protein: CASSQDWQTDEQYF.

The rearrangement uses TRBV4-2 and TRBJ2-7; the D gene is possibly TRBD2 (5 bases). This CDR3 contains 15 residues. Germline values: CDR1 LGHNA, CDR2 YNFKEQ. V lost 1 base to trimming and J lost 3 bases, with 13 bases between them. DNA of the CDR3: TGTGCCAGCAGCCAAGGTTCGGGGTCGGGCTACGAGCAGTACTTC. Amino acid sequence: CASSQGSGSGYEQYF.

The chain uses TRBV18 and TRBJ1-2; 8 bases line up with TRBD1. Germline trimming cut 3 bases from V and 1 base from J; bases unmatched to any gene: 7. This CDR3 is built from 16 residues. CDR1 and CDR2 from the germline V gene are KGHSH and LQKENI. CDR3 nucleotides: TGTGCCAGCTCACCGACAACAGGGGGAAGTAACTATGGCTACACCTTC. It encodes CASSPTTGGSNYGYTF.

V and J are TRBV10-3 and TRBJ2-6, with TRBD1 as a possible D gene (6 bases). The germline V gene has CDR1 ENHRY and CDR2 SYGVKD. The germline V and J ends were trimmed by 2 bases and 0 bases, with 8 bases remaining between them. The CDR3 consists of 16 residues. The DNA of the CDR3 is TGTGCCATCAGTGAGGGACAGCTCTCTGGGGCCAACGTCCTGACTTTC. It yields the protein CAISEGQLSGANVLTF.

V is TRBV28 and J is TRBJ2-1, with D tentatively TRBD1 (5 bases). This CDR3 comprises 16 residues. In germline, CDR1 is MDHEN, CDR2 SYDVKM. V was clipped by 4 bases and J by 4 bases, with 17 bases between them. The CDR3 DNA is TGTGCCAGCAGTTCTCCCCAGGGTGCCCTTTACAATGAGCAGTTCTTC. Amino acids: CASSSPQGALYNEQFF. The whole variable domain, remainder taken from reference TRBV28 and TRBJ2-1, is DVKVTQSSRYLVKRTGEKVFLECVQDMDHENMFWYRQDPGLGLRLIYFSYDVKMKEKGDIPEGYSVSREKKERFSLILESASTNQTSMYLCASSSPQGALYNEQFFGPGTRLTVL.

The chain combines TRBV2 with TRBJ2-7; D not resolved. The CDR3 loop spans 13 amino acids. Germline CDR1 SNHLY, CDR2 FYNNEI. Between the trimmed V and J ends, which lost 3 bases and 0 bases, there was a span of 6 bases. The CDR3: CASSDPLSYEQYF. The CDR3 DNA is TGTGCCAGCAGTGACCCCCTCTCCTACGAGCAGTACTTC.

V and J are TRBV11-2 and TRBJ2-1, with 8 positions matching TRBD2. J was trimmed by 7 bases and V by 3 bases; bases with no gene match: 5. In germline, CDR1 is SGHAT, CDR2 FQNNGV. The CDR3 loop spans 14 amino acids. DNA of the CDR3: TGTGCCAGCAGCTTCCGCCGGGGGGGTAATGAGCAGTTCTTC. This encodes CASSFRRGGNEQFF.

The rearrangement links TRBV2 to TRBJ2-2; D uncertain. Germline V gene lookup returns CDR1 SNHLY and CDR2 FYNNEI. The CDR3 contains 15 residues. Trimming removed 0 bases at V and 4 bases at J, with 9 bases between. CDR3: CASSEARLLTGELFF. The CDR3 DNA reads TGTGCCAGCAGTGAAGCGCGGTTGCTCACCGGGGAGCTGTTTTTT.

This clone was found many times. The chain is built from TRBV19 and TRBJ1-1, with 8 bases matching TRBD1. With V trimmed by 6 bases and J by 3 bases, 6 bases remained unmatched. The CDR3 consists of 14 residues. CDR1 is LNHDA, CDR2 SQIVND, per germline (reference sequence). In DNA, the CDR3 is TGTGCCAGTAGCCCACAGGGGGACCACACTGAAGCTTTCTTT. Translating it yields CASSPQGDHTEAFF.